The text below deals with one T cell receptor (beta chain). Its target is unknown. The data originate from a study of T-cell memory formation after mild COVID-19. Background on the study: TCR clusters were largely donor specific.

Whole-study results and caveats: Shrinking CD4+ clones resided mostly in CM and EM, and CD8+ ones in EMRA. The SARS-CoV-2 specificity of second-wave clones reaching peak at day 37 remained unverified.

TCR alpha and TCR beta cDNA libraries carrying sample barcodes and UMIs were produced by 5'RACE using constant-segment primers. TCRdb recomputed calls from the 5' RACE reads with MiXCR, one row per CDR3 protein. Here the sample spans around 200,000 distinct CDR3 sequences, less than 20% being singletons. Germline V CDR1 and CDR2: SGHRS, YFSETQ. The CDR3 loop spans 17 amino acids. V was clipped by 6 bases and J by 2 bases; unmatched bases: 16. The chain joins TRBV5-1 to TRBJ2-7; 8 bases are shared with TRBD2. What was sequenced was PBMCs or a T cell subset sorted from them (not recorded which). The receptor comes from a man between 18 and 29 years old who had mild COVID-19 (a few samples of this study predate the infection). Cell type and time point are not known. The CDR3 sequence: CASKGSGYSGGPYEQYF. The CDR3 DNA follows: TGCGCCAGCAAGGGCTCGGGGTACAGCGGGGGCCCCTACGAGCAGTACTTC.